This T cell receptor beta chain is from a study of response to subunit inactivated influenza vaccine. Findings and caveats of the study: New T cells are recruited in small numbers by each seasonal influenza vaccination, according to the authors' suggestion.

Germline loops: CDR1 SEHNR, CDR2 FQNEAQ (reference sequence). There are 14 residues in the CDR3. V shed 5 bases and J 8 bases; nucleotides not matched to a gene: 6. Comments on this clonotype: The antigen remains unidentified.

One entry per CDR3 protein, called by TCRdb with MiXCR from the RT-PCR reads. The sample has under 750,000 distinct CDR3 sequences; approximately 12% are singletons. Sequencing used PBMCs from blood, obtained on the day of vaccination. The TCR was taken from a man aged 50 to 59 who received an inactivated influenza vaccine. J is TRBJ1-4 and V is TRBV7-9, with 9 bases lining up with TRBD1. The DNA for the CDR3 is TGTGCCAGCAGCGTCGGGACAGGGAAAGAAAAACTGTTTTTT. Its translation is CASSVGTGKEKLFF.